This T cell receptor beta chain stems from a study of cytomegalovirus exposure and HLA in healthy donors. Germline V gene data show CDR1 as MNHNS and CDR2 as SASEGT. Trimming took off 2 bases at V and 12 bases at J, with 14 bases between the two ends. The CDR3 runs 12 residues. PCR was performed using 60 Vbeta and 13 Jbeta primers. This table comes from immunoSEQ multiplex PCR, and its TCRdb copy is limited to in-frame clones, with some not included. This table has 180,000 or so clones, more than 65% appearing once. This sequence joins TRBV6-1 and TRBJ2-7, with D uncertain. This TCR came from a male donor in good health and CMV-seronegative. The sequencing sample was made of PBMCs. CDR3 DNA sequence: TGTGCCAGCAGTGAAATATATCTAACGTGGTACTTC. Encoded protein: CASSEIYLTWYF.